A selection of T cell receptor beta chains follows, all from one sample in a study of T cells in Graves' hyperthyroidism and ophthalmopathy. TCRdb fed the multiplex PCR reads into MiXCR, producing one record per CDR3 protein. This repertoire shows roughly 710,000 distinct CDR3 sequences, 35% found once; its top ten account for less than 35%. Source material: blood. The receptor source for this set is a woman aged 40-49 years with Graves' hyperthyroidism. The CDR3 runs from the conserved cysteine through the conserved F or W. The D gene is left open where the match is weak. A row's size may be missing; if present it is once, few, many or a size class.

CDR3 DNA: TGTGCCAGCAGTGCAGGGGGAGGTCTTCAGCCCCAGCATTTT
CDR3 protein: CASSAGGGLQPQHF
D gene: TRBD1
J gene: TRBJ1-5
clone size: many
V gene: TRBV2

CDR3 DNA: TGCAGCGTTGGGGGATTTACAATGATAGAGACCCAGTACTTC
CDR3 protein: CSVGGFTMIETQYF
D gene: .
J gene: TRBJ2-5
clone size: many
V gene: TRBV29-1

CDR3 DNA: TGCAGTGCCGGACTAGCGGGAGGGCCCGCCTACGAGCAGTACTTC
CDR3 protein: CSAGLAGGPAYEQYF
D gene: TRBD2
J gene: TRBJ2-7
clone size: .
V gene: TRBV20-1

CDR3 DNA: TGTGCCAGCAGTCCGCCCGGGACAGTGAACACTGAAGCTCTCTTT
CDR3 protein: CASSPPGTVNTEALF
D gene: TRBD1
J gene: TRBJ1-1
clone size: .
V gene: TRBV6-6

CDR3 DNA: TGTGCCAGCCGGGACAGGCGATCCTCCTACGAGCAGTACTTC
CDR3 protein: CASRDRRSSYEQYF
D gene: TRBD1
J gene: TRBJ2-7
clone size: few
V gene: TRBV5-6

CDR3 DNA: TGCGCCAGCAGCTTGAGGGGGACAGATTTCTCCGGGGAGCTGTTTTTT
CDR3 protein: CASSLRGTDFSGELFF
D gene: TRBD1
J gene: TRBJ2-2
clone size: .
V gene: TRBV5-1

CDR3 DNA: TGCAGTGCTAGCGGTCCGTGGGGGACCCAGTACTTC
CDR3 protein: CSASGPWGTQYF
D gene: .
J gene: TRBJ2-5
clone size: many
V gene: TRBV20-1

CDR3 DNA: TGTGCCAGCAGCACCTCAAGAGGAGGGGTCCAAGAGAATGGCTACACCTTC
CDR3 protein: CASSTSRGGVQENGYTF
D gene: .
J gene: TRBJ1-2
clone size: .
V gene: TRBV11-2

CDR3 DNA: TGTGCCATCAGTGAGTCGGGACAGGGCAACGAGCAGTACTTC
CDR3 protein: CAISESGQGNEQYF
D gene: TRBD1
J gene: TRBJ2-7
clone size: many
V gene: TRBV10-3

CDR3 DNA: TGCGCCAGCAGCTCTCAACCCGGGACAGACCTCTATGGCTACACCTTC
CDR3 protein: CASSSQPGTDLYGYTF
D gene: TRBD1
J gene: TRBJ1-2
clone size: few
V gene: TRBV5-1

CDR3 DNA: TGTGCCAGCAGCCACGGCCGCTACGAGCAGTACTTC
CDR3 protein: CASSHGRYEQYF
D gene: .
J gene: TRBJ2-7
clone size: few
V gene: TRBV14

CDR3 DNA: TGTGCCAGCAGCTTAGGGTTCGTAACAGGGGCGGAGAGGAGGAATGGCTACACCTTC
CDR3 protein: CASSLGFVTGAERRNGYTF
D gene: TRBD1
J gene: TRBJ1-2
clone size: .
V gene: TRBV7-9

CDR3 DNA: TGTGCCAGTAAGGCAGGACCGGGCACAGATACGCAGTATTTT
CDR3 protein: CASKAGPGTDTQYF
D gene: .
J gene: TRBJ2-3
clone size: many
V gene: TRBV19

CDR3 DNA: TGTGCCACCAGCCGGGGGGCCCCCGGACTAGCGGGAGGCCCTCTCTACGAGCAGTACTTC
CDR3 protein: CATSRGAPGLAGGPLYEQYF
D gene: TRBD2
J gene: TRBJ2-7
clone size: few
V gene: TRBV15

CDR3 DNA: TGTGCCAGCAGCCGGGGACAGGGGGTATACAATGAGCAGTTCTTC
CDR3 protein: CASSRGQGVYNEQFF
D gene: TRBD1
J gene: TRBJ2-1
clone size: .
V gene: TRBV7-8

CDR3 DNA: TGTGCCAGCAGTTCCCAGGGGATTTTCTACGAGCAGTACTTC
CDR3 protein: CASSSQGIFYEQYF
D gene: .
J gene: TRBJ2-7
clone size: .
V gene: TRBV2

CDR3 DNA: TGTGCCAGCAGTTACTGGCGGCCTGCAACTAATGAAAAACTGTTTTTT
CDR3 protein: CASSYWRPATNEKLFF
D gene: .
J gene: TRBJ1-4
clone size: .
V gene: TRBV6-6

CDR3 DNA: TGTGCCAGCAAAGGGATCTCTGGAAACACCATATATTTT
CDR3 protein: CASKGISGNTIYF
D gene: .
J gene: TRBJ1-3
clone size: .
V gene: TRBV5-6

CDR3 DNA: TGTGCCAGCAGCTCCCAGGCCGGAGATAATTCACCCCTCCACTTT
CDR3 protein: CASSSQAGDNSPLHF
D gene: .
J gene: TRBJ1-6
clone size: many
V gene: TRBV7-9

CDR3 DNA: TGTGCCAGCAGCCTGACACATGAAAGTTACGAGCAGTACTTC
CDR3 protein: CASSLTHESYEQYF
D gene: .
J gene: TRBJ2-7
clone size: .
V gene: TRBV19

CDR3 DNA: TGCGCCAGCAGCCGAGTCGGAGGGGAGACCCAGTACTTC
CDR3 protein: CASSRVGGETQYF
D gene: .
J gene: TRBJ2-5
clone size: few
V gene: TRBV4-1

CDR3 DNA: TGTGCCAGCAGGCAGGGGGCCCTCCTATGGACCTACGAGCAGTACTTC
CDR3 protein: CASRQGALLWTYEQYF
D gene: TRBD1
J gene: TRBJ2-7
clone size: .
V gene: TRBV2

CDR3 DNA: TGTGCCAGCTCACCAAAGTCGGGACATCTACAAGAGACCCAGTACTTC
CDR3 protein: CASSPKSGHLQETQYF
D gene: .
J gene: TRBJ2-5
clone size: .
V gene: TRBV18

CDR3 DNA: TGTGCCAGCAGCGTAGGACAGGGGGCCCAGTACTTC
CDR3 protein: CASSVGQGAQYF
D gene: TRBD1
J gene: TRBJ2-5
clone size: .
V gene: TRBV9

CDR3 DNA: TGTGCCATCAGTGAAGGAGGGGGACATGGCTACACCTTC
CDR3 protein: CAISEGGGHGYTF
D gene: .
J gene: TRBJ1-2
clone size: many
V gene: TRBV10-3

CDR3 DNA: TGTGCCAGCAGTTTGGACAGCGCCTACGAGCAGTACTTC
CDR3 protein: CASSLDSAYEQYF
D gene: .
J gene: TRBJ2-7
clone size: many
V gene: TRBV6-6

CDR3 DNA: TGTGCCAGCAGCTCGATCTACCCCGGGGGCTACACCTTC
CDR3 protein: CASSSIYPGGYTF
D gene: .
J gene: TRBJ1-2
clone size: many
V gene: TRBV11-2

CDR3 DNA: TGCAGCCTAGGGGGAGTGATCTACGAGCAGTACTTC
CDR3 protein: CSLGGVIYEQYF
D gene: .
J gene: TRBJ2-7
clone size: few
V gene: TRBV20-1

CDR3 DNA: TGTGCCAGCAGTGATACGCCAGGACGCAACACCATATATTTT
CDR3 protein: CASSDTPGRNTIYF
D gene: .
J gene: TRBJ1-3
clone size: many
V gene: TRBV25-1

CDR3 DNA: TGTGCCAGCAGCCTCCGGGACAGAATCTACGAGCAGTACTTC
CDR3 protein: CASSLRDRIYEQYF
D gene: TRBD1
J gene: TRBJ2-7
clone size: few
V gene: TRBV11-1

CDR3 DNA: TGCAGTGCTAGAGAGCCACCAGATCGCTACACCTTC
CDR3 protein: CSAREPPDRYTF
D gene: .
J gene: TRBJ1-2
clone size: .
V gene: TRBV20-1

CDR3 DNA: TGTGCCAGCAGCTTAGATCAGGGAAAATCCTACGAGCAGTACTTC
CDR3 protein: CASSLDQGKSYEQYF
D gene: .
J gene: TRBJ2-7
clone size: few
V gene: TRBV7-8

CDR3 DNA: TGCAGTTCCCCAGGGGAGAATTCACCCCTCCACTTT
CDR3 protein: CSSPGENSPLHF
D gene: .
J gene: TRBJ1-6
clone size: many
V gene: TRBV20-1

CDR3 DNA: TGTGCCAGCAGCTTGCAACGGATTCCCTACGAGCAGTACTTC
CDR3 protein: CASSLQRIPYEQYF
D gene: .
J gene: TRBJ2-7
clone size: .
V gene: TRBV5-4

CDR3 DNA: TGCGCCAGCAGGGCCAGCAGCCAAGACCCTGCCGAATGGGCTGAAGCTTTCTTT
CDR3 protein: CASRASSQDPAEWAEAFF
D gene: .
J gene: TRBJ1-1
clone size: .
V gene: TRBV10-2

CDR3 DNA: TGCAGTGCTAGAGCCGTCGGAGGGGACTACGAGCAGTACTTC
CDR3 protein: CSARAVGGDYEQYF
D gene: .
J gene: TRBJ2-7
clone size: .
V gene: TRBV20-1

CDR3 DNA: TGTGCCAGCAGCTTTAGCGGGGGGTTGCACAATGAGCAGTTCTTC
CDR3 protein: CASSFSGGLHNEQFF
D gene: TRBD2
J gene: TRBJ2-1
clone size: .
V gene: TRBV7-2

CDR3 DNA: TGCAGTGCTAGAGATGGGCAGGGCTATCAGCCCCAGCATTTT
CDR3 protein: CSARDGQGYQPQHF
D gene: .
J gene: TRBJ1-5
clone size: many
V gene: TRBV20-1

CDR3 DNA: TGTGCCAGCAGCCACGAGGGGGGAGAGACCCAGTACTTC
CDR3 protein: CASSHEGGETQYF
D gene: .
J gene: TRBJ2-5
clone size: few
V gene: TRBV3-1

CDR3 DNA: TGCGCCAGCAGCCGACCGGGACAGGGTATCGACGAGCAGTACTTC
CDR3 protein: CASSRPGQGIDEQYF
D gene: TRBD1
J gene: TRBJ2-7
clone size: .
V gene: TRBV4-3

CDR3 DNA: TGTGCCAGCAGGGGGACGGAATACACTGAAGCTTTCTTT
CDR3 protein: CASRGTEYTEAFF
D gene: .
J gene: TRBJ1-1
clone size: few
V gene: TRBV25-1

CDR3 DNA: TGCGCCAGCAGCACCGGGGATCAGGATCCCACCGGGGAGCTGTTTTTT
CDR3 protein: CASSTGDQDPTGELFF
D gene: .
J gene: TRBJ2-2
clone size: few
V gene: TRBV5-1

CDR3 DNA: TGTGCCAGCAGCTTCCCGAAGGAAGGAACAGCGAACACCGGGGAGCTGTTTTTT
CDR3 protein: CASSFPKEGTANTGELFF
D gene: .
J gene: TRBJ2-2
clone size: .
V gene: TRBV7-9

CDR3 DNA: TGTGCCAGCTCACCACCCGGGCAGGGTTCGGGGGAAGAGACCCAGTACTTC
CDR3 protein: CASSPPGQGSGEETQYF
D gene: .
J gene: TRBJ2-5
clone size: .
V gene: TRBV7-2

CDR3 DNA: TGTGCCAGCAGCCAAGATGGGGGACAAATGCGAAACGAGCAGTACTTC
CDR3 protein: CASSQDGGQMRNEQYF
D gene: .
J gene: TRBJ2-7
clone size: few
V gene: TRBV4-2

CDR3 DNA: TGTGCCATCCTGGGCGCCCTTTCTGGGGCCAACGTCCTGACTTTC
CDR3 protein: CAILGALSGANVLTF
D gene: .
J gene: TRBJ2-6
clone size: once
V gene: TRBV10-3